This T cell receptor (beta chain) originates from a study of OX40 agonist ivuxolimab in advanced cancers. Study-level findings and limits: Clonal expansion by week 6 occurred in CD4+ and CD8+ blood T cells (at 0.1 to 3.0 mg/kg).

Comment on this clone: Its antigen is not identified.

Between the trimmed V and J ends, which lost 3 bases and 9 bases, there was a span of 6 bases. CDR3 length: 11 residues. CDR1 KGHSH and CDR2 LQKENI come from the germline V gene. Sequenced by immunoSEQ multiplex PCR; TCRdb stores in-frame clones only, minus some. The sample includes tens of thousands of clones, roughly 82% seen only once; the top ten take 4.5% to 6%. The sequence was collected from an adult with an advanced solid tumor such as melanoma, head and neck, liver or kidney cancer. This specimen was CD4+ or CD8+ T cells sorted from blood, taken in a trial of the OX40 agonist ivuxolimab. The chain is built from TRBV18 and TRBJ2-1, with D unresolved. The CDR3 region has the DNA TGTGCCAGCTCACCCAAAGTTGAGCAGTTCTTC. This translates into CASSPKVEQFF.